This is a list of T cell receptor beta chains from one sample in a study of naive and memory T cell subsets. TCRdb reanalysed the UMI-ligation and nested PCR reads using MiXCR and keeps one entry per CDR3 protein. The table lists 8,500 to 10,000 distinct CDR3 sequences, 4.5% to 6% of them singletons. The sample taken for sequencing was CD4+ TEMRA cells from blood. These receptors were obtained from a human donor in good health. Both conserved end residues are part of each CDR3. A D gene is named only where the DNA matches it firmly. Rows may omit the clone size; those that give it use once, few, many or a size class.

D gene	V gene	clone size	J gene	CDR3 DNA	CDR3 protein
TRBD2	TRBV7-2	many	TRBJ2-7	TGTGCCAGCAGCGGGACTAGGTCCTACGAGCAGTACTTC	CASSGTRSYEQYF
-	TRBV6-6	few	TRBJ1-1	TGTGCCAGCAGTTACTCAGGGTTCACTGAAGCTTTCTTT	CASSYSGFTEAFF
-	TRBV11-3	many	TRBJ2-5	TGTGCCAGCAGCTTAGCGGGAGCGGCGGAGACCCAGTACTTC	CASSLAGAAETQYF
TRBD1	TRBV2	many	TRBJ2-6	TGTGCCAGCAGAGAGCGGCAGGGGGTTTCTTCTGGGGCCAACGTCCTGACTTTC	CASRERQGVSSGANVLTF
TRBD1	TRBV4-3	many	TRBJ1-5	TGCGCCAGCAGCCAAGATATCTCAGGGGGCCCCCAGCATTTT	CASSQDISGGPQHF
-	TRBV15	-	TRBJ1-2	TGTGCCACCAGCAGAGATGGACCGGATGGCTACACCTTC	CATSRDGPDGYTF
-	TRBV19	-	TRBJ2-6	TGTGCCAGTAGTATAAGGGGGACCGGGGCCAACGTCCTGACTTTC	CASSIRGTGANVLTF
-	TRBV9	many	TRBJ2-2	TGTGCCAGCAGCGGCCCCGGGACCCATACCGGGGAGCTGTTTTTT	CASSGPGTHTGELFF
-	TRBV2	few	TRBJ1-3	TGTGCCAGCCGGATGGGCGACTCTGGAAACACCATATATTTT	CASRMGDSGNTIYF
-	TRBV7-2	few	TRBJ2-7	TGTGCCAGCAGCCCCTCCCCGGACTACGAGCAGTACTTC	CASSPSPDYEQYF
-	TRBV2	many	TRBJ1-5	TGTGCCAGCAAATTAGGCCTTCACAATCAGCCCCAGCATTTT	CASKLGLHNQPQHF
TRBD1	TRBV6-2/TRBV6-3	-	TRBJ2-7	TGTGCCAGCAGTTACTCGATGCGGGGGACAGGGGGCAGCGAGCAGTACTTC	CASSYSMRGTGGSEQYF
-	TRBV15	many	TRBJ1-5	TGTGCCACCAGCAGAACCGCAGATCAGCCCCAGCATTTT	CATSRTADQPQHF
-	TRBV18	-	TRBJ2-2	TGTGCCAGCTCAGCGGGCCCAACCGGGGAGCTGTTTTTT	CASSAGPTGELFF
-	TRBV5-1	many	TRBJ2-1	TGCGCCAGCAGCTTCGGCGCGACTAGCTCCTACAATGAGCAGTTCTTC	CASSFGATSSYNEQFF
-	TRBV30	few	TRBJ1-4	TGTGCCTGGAACCCAGAGAAGCCTAATGAAAAACTGTTTTTT	CAWNPEKPNEKLFF
-	TRBV14	-	TRBJ2-6	TGTGCCAGCCTCCCGTCAGTGTATGGGGCCAACGTCCTGACTTTC	CASLPSVYGANVLTF
-	TRBV21-1	many	TRBJ1-1	TGTGCCAGCAGCATGAGGCAGGGGGAAGCTTTCTTT	CASSMRQGEAFF
TRBD1	TRBV3-1	many	TRBJ2-3	TGTGCCAGCAGCCATCCGGGACAGGGGCCAGATACGCAGTATTTT	CASSHPGQGPDTQYF
-	TRBV28	many	TRBJ2-2	TGTGCCAGCAGTTCCCGGGACCGTAGTATCACCGGGGAGCTGTTTTTT	CASSSRDRSITGELFF
-	TRBV25-1	many	TRBJ2-7	TGTGCCAGCAGTGCGGGATTCCGGGACGCAGGAAGCTCCTACGAGCAGTACTTC	CASSAGFRDAGSSYEQYF
-	TRBV12-5	few	TRBJ2-1	TGTGCTAGTGACCAGAAGGGAATAGGTGAGCAGTTCTTC	CASDQKGIGEQFF
-	TRBV13	-	TRBJ2-2	TGTGCCGGTTCTTGGGGGAACACCGGGGAGCTGTTTTTT	CAGSWGNTGELFF
TRBD1	TRBV20-1	many	TRBJ1-1	TGCAGTGCCGGGACAGGGTTTTCGGAAGCTTTCTTT	CSAGTGFSEAFF
-	TRBV7-9	few	TRBJ1-1	TGTGCCAGCAGGGGGACGAACACTGAAGCTTTCTTT	CASRGTNTEAFF
TRBD1	TRBV20-1	medium-sized	TRBJ2-7	TGCAGTGCCTCTACAGGGGCAGGCGAGCAGTACTTC	CSASTGAGEQYF